This T cell receptor beta chain was profiled in a study of T cell repertoires in cytomegalovirus infection. The study's findings and limits: Cumulated frequencies of public TCR beta families served to identify carriers of CMV plus the relevant HLA.

The CDR3 loop spans 14 amino acids. Trimming pared 2 bases from V and 12 bases from J, leaving 17 bases between. Germline CDR1 is SGHTA and CDR2 is FQGNSA. TCRdb reanalysed the reads using MiXCR and keeps one entry per CDR3 protein. The sample carries some 280,000 distinct CDR3 sequences, roughly 13% recorded once. About this clonotype: Its specificity is unknown.

V and J are TRBV7-2 and TRBJ2-1; D unresolved. The sequence came from a human donor in good health (CMV status not recorded). Some clones in this sample may be carry-over from other donors' samples. The sequenced sample consisted of PBMCs. Here the CDR3 reads CASSLNFGGALQFF. The CDR3 coding sequence is TGTGCCAGCAGCTTAAATTTTGGCGGAGCATTGCAGTTCTTC. The full variable domain, completed using reference TRBV7-2 and TRBJ2-1, is GAGVSQSPSNKVTEKGKDVELRCDPISGHTALYWYRQSLGQGLEFLIYFQGNSAPDKSGLPSDRFSAERTGGSVSTLTIQRTQQEDSAVYLCASSLNFGGALQFFGPGTRLTVL.